This TCR beta chain was observed in a study of cytomegalovirus exposure and HLA in healthy donors (dated by TCRdb to about 2017). Study-level background: According to an earlier analysis of a few hundred of the donors, about 179 million T cells yielded roughly 110 million unique TCR beta sequences and about 300 Gb of sequence data. About 280 gigabases of sequencing data and 91 million or so unique TCR sequences made up an early release that covered approximately 620 HLA-typed donors. Of the roughly 400 genotyped donors, around 81% fell in the genetic ancestry cluster associated with self-reported Caucasian donors. The study aimed to test whether signatures of past pathogen exposure could be identified by cataloging public T cell receptors. Using immunosequencing, the study profiled T cell repertoires from about 650 subjects and related those repertoires to cytomegalovirus serostatus. In addition to the first cohort of approximately 670 subjects, a separate validation cohort of 130 or so different subjects was used. High-throughput TCR immunosequencing, statistical association of individual TCRs with disease status, and machine learning were combined to predict cytomegalovirus infection status. To study patterns of TCR occurrence, a later analysis re-analyzed previously published TCR beta repertoires from 600 to 750 donors and added high-resolution HLA genotyping. Rather than drawing on any new phenotypic data, the later analysis identified candidate immune exposures from TCR beta sequences and the way those sequences occurred across donors. In an earlier analysis of around 540 of the donors, high-throughput TCR beta sequencing was used to judge whether each TCR beta V gene segment behaved as functional or pseudogenic. Alongside the repertoire data, information on donor age, sex, ethnicity and CMV serostatus was compiled. A later genetic analysis took genome-wide SNP genotypes for about three fifths of the roughly 670 donors and used that subset as a discovery cohort. Every repertoire in the discovery cohort had been generated on one and the same sequencing platform. Both class I and class II loci were covered by HLA typing, at four-digit resolution. The number of typed donors differed by locus: about 629-640 for A, B, C, DRB1 and DQB1; approximately 540 for DQA1; roughly 600 for DPA1; and some 450 for DPB1. Four or five DR-DQ haplotypes were handled as single units for association and clustering because linkage in the cohort was strong. Across 398 genotyped donors of the cohort, an average of about 240,000 unique TCR beta nucleotide sequences per donor were sequenced, and approximately 17% of those sequences were non-productive. The paper's findings and limits, for the study overall: A further reported finding was that TCR beta sequences accurately predicted the HLA-A and HLA-B alleles for most subjects in the first cohort. CMV serostatus was the only immune exposure information available for the cohort. In this cohort, only TCR beta chains were sequenced, and detectable features were limited by the absence of alpha or paired-chain data. Some IMGT-functional V segments, including TRBV6-2 and TRBV6-3, could not be distinguished by the 87-base-pair reads and were therefore excluded. The authors suggested that the approach could potentially be extended to other disease states and immunological phenotypes. Sequencing depth was assumed to be roughly uniform across donors in the presence/absence analyses, though that assumption may not hold. A later analysis reported that several top co-occurrence clusters appeared linked to parvovirus B19, influenza, CMV and Epstein-Barr virus. A later analysis found that TCR association rates varied across HLA loci, with DRB1 alleles showing the most associated TCRs and HLA-C alleles the fewest. In a later analysis, most CMV-associated TCR beta chains were found to appear HLA-restricted, with HLA associations seemingly driven largely by CMV exposure. A later genetic analysis associated a missense DCLRE1C variant with V-gene and J-gene trimming of TCR beta chains, and an independent cohort replicated the association. Three of the identified cytomegalovirus-associated TCR beta chains were confirmed in vitro to be specific for cytomegalovirus antigens. Compared with equally common non-associated chains, HLA-associated TCR beta chains in a later analysis were more clonally expanded and had lower generation probabilities. The earlier analysis of almost 600 of the donors excluded 15 to 20 rarely observed V segments, including chromosome 9 orphons, because counts were too low. A total of 150 or so TCR beta chains were listed by the study as associated with cytomegalovirus. Because some donors lacked HLA typing at each locus, the association tests relied only on the typed subset. Broadly in line with IMGT annotations, most TCR beta V segments showed up in productive rearrangements about 87% or about 30% of the time in an earlier analysis of roughly 590 of the donors. A cluster of highly shared sequence variants was judged likely to be a technical artifact of the sequencing pipeline. Correlated functional status among segregating V segments might be attributable to linkage disequilibrium, but an unknown experimental factor could not be ruled out. According to a later genetic analysis, donors in an Asian-associated ancestry cluster had fewer N-insertions in productive TCRs than the approximately 710-donor mean. When HLA alleles, especially DR and DQ, strongly co-occurred, TCR associations were difficult to assign to individual alleles. While some public TCRs were present in many individuals, most TCR sequences turned up only very rarely across donors. A later analysis associated around 16,000 TCR beta sequences with specific HLA alleles at a false discovery rate of 0.05. Cytomegalovirus status was reported to be diagnosed by the classifier with high specificity and sensitivity in both the original and validation cohorts.

The CDR3 holds 13 amino acids from the cysteine to the phenylalanine. Only the CDR3 DNA is retained, 39 bases long and in frame from the first base. CDR1 and CDR2 (SGHKS, YYEKEE) derive from the germline V gene (reference sequence). The germline ends are 10 bases apart after V is trimmed by 6 bases and J by 0 bases. Library method: the immunoSEQ multiplex PCR assay. For the multiplex PCR, a mixture combining 60 forward primers for TCR Vbeta segments and 13 reverse primers for TCR Jbeta segments was used. The CDR3 region of rearranged TCR beta genes was amplified from genomic DNA with a multiplex PCR assay. Amplified TCR beta libraries were sequenced as 87-base-pair reads on the Illumina HiSeq System. The study's processing was this. A later analysis tallied roughly 80 million unique TCR beta chains across the roughly 610 repertoires, and approximately 12 million of those chains were shared by two or more donors. To remove PCR and sequencing errors, raw reads were error-corrected and collapsed into unique sequences using a nearest-neighbor algorithm that merged closely related sequences. To assign V, D and J gene segments, CDR3 sequences were aligned to IMGT reference sequences. For a sequence to be retained, a match of at least six nucleotides to both a V gene segment and a J gene segment was required. A rearrangement counted as productive if the CDR3 had no stop codons and remained in frame with V and J, and every other rearrangement counted as non-productive. Following IMGT convention, CDR3 was defined as the stretch from the second conserved V-encoded cysteine to the conserved J-encoded phenylalanine. In an earlier analysis of approximately 590 of the donors, sequences lacking an unambiguous match to a single V gene segment were excluded. An earlier analysis of 587 of the donors called V segments functional above 56.7% productive rearrangements and segregating when the between-donor standard deviation exceeded 5%. A statistical classification framework was built to diagnose cytomegalovirus status from the catalog of TCR beta chain sequences. A later analysis assigned V and J genes by comparing TCR nucleotide sequences with IMGT/GENE-DB human TR gene sequences. Using the TCRdist pipeline, a later analysis assigned CDR3 sequences along with most-parsimonious VDJ recombination scenarios. In a later analysis, every TCR beta chain was defined by the combination of its CDR3 amino acid sequence and its V-gene family, and reads without a unique V-gene family were dropped. To address suspected cross-contamination and a sequencing artifact, a later analysis removed roughly 580 highly shared, low-generation-probability nucleotide sequences. In a later analysis, a clonal expansion index was calculated for each public chain from normalized within-repertoire ranks of inferred template counts. In a later analysis, generation probabilities were computed with a VDJ recombination model fitted to out-of-frame rearrangements, and the resulting probabilities were checked against IGoR. In a later analysis, TCR-TCR, TCR-HLA and TCR-CMV co-occurrence was scored with hypergeometric tests, and a repertoire-size bias correction was applied to TCR pairs. False discovery rates were estimated in a later analysis by permuting HLA or CMV assignments 20 times. In a later analysis, co-occurring TCRs were grouped with DBSCAN, and TCRdist sequence similarity was added when clustering was performed within HLA-allele-positive subsets. Repertoires with fewer than 30,000 or more than 120,000 public chains, plus five repertoires with anomalous nucleotide sharing, were excluded from co-occurrence clustering. The source is immuneACCESS, and TCRdb retained only in-frame sequences with V and J called. Part of the clones is not carried over; for the studies checked, unresolved V genes explain less than half of this, and the remainder is unexplained. V and J calls and clone size follow that table, whereas D and trimming were derived from the DNA. Across this sample there are over 200,000 clones, with over 70% seen only once. The ten largest make up approximately 2.6% of the sample.

In total, 666 healthy bone marrow donors made up the cohort. At the time of sampling, every cohort member was nominally healthy, though immune exposures that went unrecorded were likely present. The donor tested CMV seropositive, placing the donor among the 289 seropositive members of the cohort. A peripheral blood sample was collected from each donor, and TCR beta sequencing was performed on peripheral blood mononuclear cells. The Qiagen DNeasy Blood Extraction Kit was used to extract genomic DNA from the blood cell samples. Remarks on this clone: The antigen it binds to is not known. Per-base quality was not reported, and no clone a single base away is much larger than it.

The chain is assembled from TRBV5-5 and TRBJ2-7; the D gene is possibly TRBD1, with 6 bases matching. This receptor was identified in an older woman in good health and CMV-seropositive. Sequencing was carried out using PBMCs. CDR3 region: CASTMGHSYEQYF. The DNA sequence follows: TGTGCCAGCACCATGGGACACTCCTACGAGCAGTACTTC.